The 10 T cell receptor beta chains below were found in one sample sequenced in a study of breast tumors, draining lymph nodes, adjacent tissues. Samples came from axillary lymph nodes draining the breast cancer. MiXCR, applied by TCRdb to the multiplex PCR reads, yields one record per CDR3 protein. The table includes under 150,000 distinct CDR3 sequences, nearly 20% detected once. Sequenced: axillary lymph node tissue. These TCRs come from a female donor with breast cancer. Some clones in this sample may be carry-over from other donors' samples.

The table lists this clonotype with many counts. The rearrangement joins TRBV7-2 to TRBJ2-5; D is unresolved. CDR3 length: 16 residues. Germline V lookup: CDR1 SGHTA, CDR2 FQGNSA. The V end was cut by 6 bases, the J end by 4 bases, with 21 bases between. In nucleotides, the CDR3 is TGTGCCAGCAGTCCTAGTAGTTGGTATCCTTCAGAGACCCAGTACTTC. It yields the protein CASSPSSWYPSETQYF.

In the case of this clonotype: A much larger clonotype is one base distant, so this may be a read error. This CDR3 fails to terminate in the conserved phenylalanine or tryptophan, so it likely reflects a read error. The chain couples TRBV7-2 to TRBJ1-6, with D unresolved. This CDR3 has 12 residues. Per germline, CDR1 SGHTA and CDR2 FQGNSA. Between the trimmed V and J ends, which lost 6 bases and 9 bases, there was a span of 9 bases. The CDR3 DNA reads TGTGCCAGCAGTTTACCGGGTTCACCCCTCCACCTT. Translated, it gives CASSLPGSPLHL.

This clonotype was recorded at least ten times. In DNA form, the CDR3 reads TGTGCCAGTAGTCACCAGACAGGGTTGGGCTATGGCTACACCTTC. Translated: CASSHQTGLGYGYTF. The gene calls are TRBV19 and TRBJ1-2; 7 nucleotides agree with TRBD1. The CDR3 is 15 residues long. Germline V lookup: CDR1 LNHDA, CDR2 SQIVND (reference sequence). The J segment lost 4 bases and the V segment lost 5 bases, leaving 10 bases of the junction unmatched.

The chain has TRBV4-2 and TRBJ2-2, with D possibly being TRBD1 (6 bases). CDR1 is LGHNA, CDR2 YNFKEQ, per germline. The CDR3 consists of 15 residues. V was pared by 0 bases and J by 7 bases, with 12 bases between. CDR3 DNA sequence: TGTGCCAGCAGCCAAGAGGGACAATGGGGCGGGGAGCTGTTTTTT. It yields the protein CASSQEGQWGGELFF.

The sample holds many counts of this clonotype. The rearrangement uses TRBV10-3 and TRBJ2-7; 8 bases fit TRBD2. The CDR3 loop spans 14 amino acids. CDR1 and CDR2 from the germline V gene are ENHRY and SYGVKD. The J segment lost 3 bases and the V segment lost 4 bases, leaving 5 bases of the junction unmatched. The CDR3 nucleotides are TGTGCCATCAGTGTTATAGCGGGGAGCTACGAGCAGTACTTC. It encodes CAISVIAGSYEQYF.

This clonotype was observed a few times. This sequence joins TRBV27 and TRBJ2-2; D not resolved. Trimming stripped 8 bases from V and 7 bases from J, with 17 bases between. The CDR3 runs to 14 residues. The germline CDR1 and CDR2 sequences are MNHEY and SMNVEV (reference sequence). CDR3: CASCHREFGGELFF. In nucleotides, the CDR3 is TGTGCCAGCTGTCACCGCGAATTCGGCGGGGAGCTGTTTTTT.

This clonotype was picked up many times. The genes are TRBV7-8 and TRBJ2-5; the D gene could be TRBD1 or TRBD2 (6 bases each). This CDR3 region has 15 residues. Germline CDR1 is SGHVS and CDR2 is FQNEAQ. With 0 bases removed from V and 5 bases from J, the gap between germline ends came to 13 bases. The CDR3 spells CASSLAQGTRETQYF. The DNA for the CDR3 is TGTGCCAGCAGCTTAGCTCAGGGGACTCGGGAGACCCAGTACTTC.

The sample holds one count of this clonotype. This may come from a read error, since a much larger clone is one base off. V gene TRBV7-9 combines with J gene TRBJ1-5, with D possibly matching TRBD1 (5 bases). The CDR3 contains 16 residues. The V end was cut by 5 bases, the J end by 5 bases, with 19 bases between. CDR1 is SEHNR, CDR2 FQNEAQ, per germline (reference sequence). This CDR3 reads CASSGNSGTWDQPQHF. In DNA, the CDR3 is TGTGCCAGCAGCGGCAATTCCGGGACTTGGGATCAGCCCCAGCATTTT.

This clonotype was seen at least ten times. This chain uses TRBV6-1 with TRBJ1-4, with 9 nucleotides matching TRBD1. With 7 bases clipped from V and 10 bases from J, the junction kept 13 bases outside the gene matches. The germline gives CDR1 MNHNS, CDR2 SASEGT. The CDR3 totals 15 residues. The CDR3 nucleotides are TGTGCCAGCACTTTAGCGTCGGGACAGGGTGGAAAACTGTTTTTT. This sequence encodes CASTLASGQGGKLFF.

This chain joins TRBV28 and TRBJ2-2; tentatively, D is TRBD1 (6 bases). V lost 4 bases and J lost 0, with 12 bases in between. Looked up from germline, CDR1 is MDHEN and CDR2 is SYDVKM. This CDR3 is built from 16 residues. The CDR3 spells CASSSTGSPNTGELFF. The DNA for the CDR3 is TGTGCCAGCAGTTCAACAGGGAGTCCGAACACCGGGGAGCTGTTTTTT.